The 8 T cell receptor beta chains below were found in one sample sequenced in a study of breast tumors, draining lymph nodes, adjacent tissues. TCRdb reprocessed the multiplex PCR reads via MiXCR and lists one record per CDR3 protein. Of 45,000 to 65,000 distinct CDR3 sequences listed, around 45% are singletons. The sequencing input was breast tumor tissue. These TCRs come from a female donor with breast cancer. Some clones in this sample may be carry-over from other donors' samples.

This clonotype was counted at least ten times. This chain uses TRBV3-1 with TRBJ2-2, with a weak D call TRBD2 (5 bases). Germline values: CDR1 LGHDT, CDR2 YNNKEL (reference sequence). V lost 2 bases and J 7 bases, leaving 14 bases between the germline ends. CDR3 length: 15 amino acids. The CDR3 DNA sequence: TGTGCCAGCAGCCAACGTGTGGGAGTTAGCGGGGAGCTGTTTTTT. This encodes CASSQRVGVSGELFF.

The CDR3 reads CASSQQGETYNSPLHF. In DNA form, the CDR3 reads TGTGCCAGCAGCCAACAGGGGGAGACCTATAATTCACCCCTCCACTTT. The chain employs TRBV4-2 and TRBJ1-6, with TRBD1 matching 7 bases. With 2 bases clipped from V and 2 bases from J, the junction kept 3 bases outside the gene matches. CDR1 LGHNA and CDR2 YNFKEQ come from the germline V gene. This CDR3 has 16 amino acids.

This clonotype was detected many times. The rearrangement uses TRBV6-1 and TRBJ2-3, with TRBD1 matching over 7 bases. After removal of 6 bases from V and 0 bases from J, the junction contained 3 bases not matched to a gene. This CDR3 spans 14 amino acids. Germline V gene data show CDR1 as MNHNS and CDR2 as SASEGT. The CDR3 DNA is TGTGCCAGCAGGAAACAGGGGAGCACAGATACGCAGTATTTT. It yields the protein CASRKQGSTDTQYF.

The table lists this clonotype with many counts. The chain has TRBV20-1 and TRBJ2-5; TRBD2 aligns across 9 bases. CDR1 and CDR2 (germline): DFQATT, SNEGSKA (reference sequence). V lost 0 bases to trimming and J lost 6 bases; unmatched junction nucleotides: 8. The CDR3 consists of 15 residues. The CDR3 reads CSARDRREGRQTQYF. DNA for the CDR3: TGCAGTGCTAGAGATAGGCGGGAGGGCCGCCAGACCCAGTACTTC.

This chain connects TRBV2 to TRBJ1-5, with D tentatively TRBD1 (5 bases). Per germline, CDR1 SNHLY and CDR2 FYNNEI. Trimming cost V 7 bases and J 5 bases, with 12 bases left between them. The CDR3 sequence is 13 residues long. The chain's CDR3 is CASTRGGDQPQHF. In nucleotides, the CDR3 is TGTGCCAGCACCAGAGGAGGGGATCAGCCCCAGCATTTT.

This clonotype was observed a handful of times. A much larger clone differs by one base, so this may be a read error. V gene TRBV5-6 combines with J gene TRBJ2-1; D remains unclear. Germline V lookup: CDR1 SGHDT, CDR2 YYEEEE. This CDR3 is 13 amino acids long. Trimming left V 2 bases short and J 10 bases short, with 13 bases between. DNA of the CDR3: TGTGCCAGCAGCTTATCGCAGGCTTTGGAGCAGTTCTTC. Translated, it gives CASSLSQALEQFF.

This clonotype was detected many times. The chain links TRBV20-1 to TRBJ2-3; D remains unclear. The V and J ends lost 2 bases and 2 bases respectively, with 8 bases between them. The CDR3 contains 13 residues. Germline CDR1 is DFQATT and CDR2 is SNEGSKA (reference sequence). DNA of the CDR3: TGCAGTGCTAGAAAGCTGAACACAGATACGCAGTATTTT. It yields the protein CSARKLNTDTQYF.

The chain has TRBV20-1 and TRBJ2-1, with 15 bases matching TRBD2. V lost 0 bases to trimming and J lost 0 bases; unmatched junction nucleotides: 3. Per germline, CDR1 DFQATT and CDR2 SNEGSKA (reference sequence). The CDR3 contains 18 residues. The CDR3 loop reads CSAREGLAGGSSYNEQFF. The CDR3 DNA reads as TGCAGTGCTAGAGAGGGACTAGCGGGAGGAAGCTCCTACAATGAGCAGTTCTTC.